This T cell receptor (beta chain) was profiled in a study of T cell responses to AZD1222 COVID-19 vaccine. Study results and caveats: Spike-specific TCR breadth and depth went up after people got two AZD1222 doses.

The table came from immunoSEQ multiplex PCR; TCRdb's copy has only in-frame clones and leaves some out. The table has roughly 180,000 clones, 85% to 90% seen once. The junction had 7 bases not matched to a gene; V was cut back by 0 bases and J by 2 bases. In germline, CDR1 is LGHDT, CDR2 YNNKEL (reference sequence). The CDR3 consists of 18 residues. This clone was seen only once. Its antigen is unidentified. The receptor's source is an adult in good health. V is TRBV3-1 (or the pseudogene TRBV3-2) and J is TRBJ1-3; 10 bases are shared with TRBD1. Sequenced material: peripheral blood, taken on day 0 of AZD1222 vaccination. CDR3 loop: CASSQEAGTGDAGNTIYF. In nucleotides, the CDR3 is TGTGCCAGCAGCCAAGAAGCGGGGACAGGGGACGCTGGAAACACCATATATTTT.